Detailed here is one T cell receptor (beta chain). What it binds is not known. Assay used: immunoSEQ multiplex PCR; TCRdb lists only in-frame clones, some missing. Found here are roughly 320,000 clones, just over 85% of them singletons; the top ten hold less than 2%. These data belong to a study of Ad26.COV2.S vaccination and SARS-CoV-2 variants. Study observations and caveats: Researchers cautioned that TCR breadth and depth analyses may have underestimated total T cell responses.

Treatment of the sample: roughly 19 received Ad26.COV2.S at low or high dose, single or two shots; about 5 received placebo; per-sample allocation not given. Sampling occurred on day 63 after the first vaccine or placebo injection. Sequenced material: peripheral blood, taken in a trial of Ad26.COV2.S vaccine versus placebo. The TCR comes from a person aged 18-65 years who received the Ad26.COV2.S COVID-19 vaccine or a placebo.

CDR3 DNA: TGTGCCAGCAGTGTTGTGGGGGGCGAGACTGAAGCTTTCTTT. Its protein product is CASSVVGGETEAFF. The J gene is TRBJ1-1, the V gene TRBV2; D is perhaps TRBD1 (6 bases). The CDR3 has 14 residues. CDR1 is SNHLY, CDR2 FYNNEI, per germline. Trimming removed 4 bases at V and 5 bases at J, with 14 bases between.